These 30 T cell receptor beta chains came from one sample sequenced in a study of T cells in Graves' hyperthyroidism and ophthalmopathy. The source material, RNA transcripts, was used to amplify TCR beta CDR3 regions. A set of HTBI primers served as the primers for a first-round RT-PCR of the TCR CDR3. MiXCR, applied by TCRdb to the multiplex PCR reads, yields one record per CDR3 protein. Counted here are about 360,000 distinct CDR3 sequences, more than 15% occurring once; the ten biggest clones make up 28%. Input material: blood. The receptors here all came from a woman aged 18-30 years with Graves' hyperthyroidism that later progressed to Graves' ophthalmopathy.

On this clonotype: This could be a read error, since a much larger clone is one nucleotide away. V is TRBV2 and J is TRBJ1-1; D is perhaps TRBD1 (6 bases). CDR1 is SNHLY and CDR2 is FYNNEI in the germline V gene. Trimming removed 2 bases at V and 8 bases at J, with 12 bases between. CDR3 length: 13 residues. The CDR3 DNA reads TGTGCCAGCAGTGAAAGGGACAACGAAGAAGCTTTCTTT. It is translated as CASSERDNEEAFF.

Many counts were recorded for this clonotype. CDR3 protein: CASSWAYRTGKLGLRFYTF. The CDR3, as DNA: TGTGCCAGCAGTTGGGCGTATCGGACAGGGAAGCTCGGTCTGAGATTCTACACCTTC. This sequence joins TRBV28 and TRBJ1-2, with 8 bases that match TRBD1. This CDR3 is 19 amino acids long. V dropped 4 bases and J dropped 10; count of bases not matched to a gene: 26. Germline CDR1 reads MDHEN; CDR2 reads SYDVKM.

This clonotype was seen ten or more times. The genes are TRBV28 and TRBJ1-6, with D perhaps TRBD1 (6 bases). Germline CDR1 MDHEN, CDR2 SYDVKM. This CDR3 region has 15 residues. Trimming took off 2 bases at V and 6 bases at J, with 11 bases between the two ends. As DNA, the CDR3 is TGTGCCAGCAGTTTACCAGGGGCCCTTAATTCACCCCTCCACTTT. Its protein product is CASSLPGALNSPLHF.

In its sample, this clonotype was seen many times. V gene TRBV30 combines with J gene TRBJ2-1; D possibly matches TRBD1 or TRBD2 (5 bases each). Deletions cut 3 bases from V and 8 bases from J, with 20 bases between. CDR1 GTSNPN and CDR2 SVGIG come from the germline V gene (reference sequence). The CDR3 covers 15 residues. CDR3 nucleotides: TGTGCCTGGAGCCGACCGGGACGGCCCCGCGATGAGCAGTTCTTC. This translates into CAWSRPGRPRDEQFF.

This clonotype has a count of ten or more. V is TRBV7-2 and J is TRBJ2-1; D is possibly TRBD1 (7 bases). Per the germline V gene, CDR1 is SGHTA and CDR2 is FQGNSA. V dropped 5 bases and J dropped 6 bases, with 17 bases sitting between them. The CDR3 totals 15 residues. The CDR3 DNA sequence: TGTGCCAGCAGCCTCGTTGCAGGGGGAGGCAATGAGCAGTTCTTC. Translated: CASSLVAGGGNEQFF. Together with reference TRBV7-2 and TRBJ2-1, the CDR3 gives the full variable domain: GAGVSQSPSNKVTEKGKDVELRCDPISGHTALYWYRQSLGQGLEFLIYFQGNSAPDKSGLPSDRFSAERTGGSVSTLTIQRTQQEDSAVYLCASSLVAGGGNEQFFGPGTRLTVL.

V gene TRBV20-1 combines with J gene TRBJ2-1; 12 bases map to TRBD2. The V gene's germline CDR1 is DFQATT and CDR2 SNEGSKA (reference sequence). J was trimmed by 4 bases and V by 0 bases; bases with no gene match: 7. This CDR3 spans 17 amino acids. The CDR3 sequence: CSARDYPGLAGYNEQFF. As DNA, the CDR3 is TGCAGTGCTAGAGATTATCCGGGACTAGCGGGTTACAATGAGCAGTTCTTC.

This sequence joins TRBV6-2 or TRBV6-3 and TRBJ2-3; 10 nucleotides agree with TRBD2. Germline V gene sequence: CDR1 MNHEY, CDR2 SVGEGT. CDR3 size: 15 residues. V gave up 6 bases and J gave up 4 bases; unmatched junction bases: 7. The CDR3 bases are TGTGCCAGCAGGCCCGGGACTAGCGATTCAGATACGCAGTATTTT. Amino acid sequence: CASRPGTSDSDTQYF.

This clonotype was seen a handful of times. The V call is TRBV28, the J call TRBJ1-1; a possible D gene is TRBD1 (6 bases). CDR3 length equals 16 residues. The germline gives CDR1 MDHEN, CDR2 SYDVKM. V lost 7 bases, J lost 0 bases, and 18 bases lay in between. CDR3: CASTSKGGGMNTEAFF. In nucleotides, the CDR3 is TGTGCCAGCACCTCAAAAGGGGGGGGAATGAACACTGAAGCTTTCTTT.

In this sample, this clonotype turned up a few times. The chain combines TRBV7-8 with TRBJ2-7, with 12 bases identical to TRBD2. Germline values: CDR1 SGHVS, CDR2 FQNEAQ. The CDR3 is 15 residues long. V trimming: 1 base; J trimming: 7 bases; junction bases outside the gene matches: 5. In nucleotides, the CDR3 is TGTGCCAGCAGCTTAGGAGGAGGACTAGCGGGAGAGCAGTACTTC. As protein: CASSLGGGLAGEQYF.

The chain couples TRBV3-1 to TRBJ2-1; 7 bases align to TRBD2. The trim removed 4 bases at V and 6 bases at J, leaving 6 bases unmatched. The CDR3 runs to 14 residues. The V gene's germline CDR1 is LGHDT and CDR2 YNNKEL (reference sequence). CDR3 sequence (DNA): TGTGCCAGCAGCCTAACGACTAGCTCCAATGAGCAGTTCTTC. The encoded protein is CASSLTTSSNEQFF.

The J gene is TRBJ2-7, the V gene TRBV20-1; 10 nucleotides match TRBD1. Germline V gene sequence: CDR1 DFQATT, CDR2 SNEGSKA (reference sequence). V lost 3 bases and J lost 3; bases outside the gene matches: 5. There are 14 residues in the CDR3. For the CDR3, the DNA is TGCAGTGCTAGGGGCGGACAGGGGGTCTACGAGCAGTACTTC. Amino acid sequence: CSARGGQGVYEQYF.

CDR3 nucleotides: TGCAGTGCTAGAGATATTAGCGGGAGCACCTACAATGAGCAGTTCTTC. It codes for CSARDISGSTYNEQFF. This sequence joins TRBV20-1 and TRBJ2-1, with 9 bases matching TRBD2. Germline V lookup: CDR1 DFQATT, CDR2 SNEGSKA (reference sequence). The ends lost 0 bases at V and 2 bases at J; junction bases unmatched: 5. The length of the CDR3 is 16 residues.

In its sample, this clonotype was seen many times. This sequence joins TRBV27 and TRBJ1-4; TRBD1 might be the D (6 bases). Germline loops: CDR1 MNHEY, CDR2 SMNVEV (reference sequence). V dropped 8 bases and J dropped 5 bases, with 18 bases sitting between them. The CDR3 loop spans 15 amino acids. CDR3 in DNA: TGTGCCAGCGGGCGTCGACAGGACCTGAATGAAAAACTGTTTTTT. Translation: CASGRRQDLNEKLFF.

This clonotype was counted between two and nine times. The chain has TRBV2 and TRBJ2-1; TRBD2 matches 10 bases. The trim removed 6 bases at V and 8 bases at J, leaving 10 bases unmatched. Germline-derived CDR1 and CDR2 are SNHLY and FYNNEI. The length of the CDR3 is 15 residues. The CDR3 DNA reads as TGTGCCAGCAGCGCCACTAGCGGGACCGACCATGAGCAGTTCTTC. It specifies CASSATSGTDHEQFF.

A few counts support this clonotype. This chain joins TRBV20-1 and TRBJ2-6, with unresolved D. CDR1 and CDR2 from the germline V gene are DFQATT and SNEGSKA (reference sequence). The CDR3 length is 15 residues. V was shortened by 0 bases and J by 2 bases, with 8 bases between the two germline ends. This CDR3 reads CSARDHRPGANVLTF. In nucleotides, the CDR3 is TGCAGTGCTAGAGATCATCGTCCTGGGGCCAACGTCCTGACTTTC.

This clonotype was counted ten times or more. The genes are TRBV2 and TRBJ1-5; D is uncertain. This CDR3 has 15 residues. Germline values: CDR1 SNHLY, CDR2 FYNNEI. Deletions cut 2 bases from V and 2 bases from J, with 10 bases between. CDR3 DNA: TGTGCCAGCAGTGAAAGGGTGAGGGGCAATCAGCCCCAGCATTTT. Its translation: CASSERVRGNQPQHF.

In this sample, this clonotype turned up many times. CDR3 loop: CASSLWTGDTGELFF. The CDR3 region has the DNA TGTGCCAGCAGTCTATGGACAGGGGACACCGGGGAGCTGTTTTTT. The genes are TRBV2 and TRBJ2-2, with TRBD1 matching 9 bases. This CDR3 has 15 amino acids. Per the germline V gene, CDR1 is SNHLY and CDR2 is FYNNEI. After removal of 5 bases from V and 3 bases from J, the junction contained 4 bases not matched to a gene.

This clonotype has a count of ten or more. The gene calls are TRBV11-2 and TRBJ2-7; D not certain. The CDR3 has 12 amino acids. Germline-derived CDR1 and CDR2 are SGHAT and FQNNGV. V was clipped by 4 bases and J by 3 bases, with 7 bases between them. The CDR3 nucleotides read TGTGCCAGCAGCTACAGTGACTACGAGCAGTACTTC. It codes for CASSYSDYEQYF.

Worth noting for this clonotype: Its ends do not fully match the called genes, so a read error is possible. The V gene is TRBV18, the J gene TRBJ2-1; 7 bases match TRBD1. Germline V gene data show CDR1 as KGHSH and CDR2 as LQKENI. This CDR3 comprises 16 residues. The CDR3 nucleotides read TGTGCCCGCTCACCTCCCGGGACAGACTCCTACAATGAGCAGTTCTTC. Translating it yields CARSPPGTDSYNEQFF.

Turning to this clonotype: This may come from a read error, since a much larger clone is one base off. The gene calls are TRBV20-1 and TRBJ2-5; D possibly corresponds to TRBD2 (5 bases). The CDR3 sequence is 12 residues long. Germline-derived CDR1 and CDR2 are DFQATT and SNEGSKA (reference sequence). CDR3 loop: CSARGGVETQSF. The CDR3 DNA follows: TGCAGTGCTAGAGGGGGAGTGGAGACCCAGTCCTTC.

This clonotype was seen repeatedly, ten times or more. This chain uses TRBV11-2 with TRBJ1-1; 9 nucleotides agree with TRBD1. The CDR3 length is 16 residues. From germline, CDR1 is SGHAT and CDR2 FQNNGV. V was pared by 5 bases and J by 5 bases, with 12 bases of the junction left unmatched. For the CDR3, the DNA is TGTGCCAGCAGCCCTATTGCCGGACAGGGGACGACTGAAGCTTTCTTT. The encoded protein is CASSPIAGQGTTEAFF.

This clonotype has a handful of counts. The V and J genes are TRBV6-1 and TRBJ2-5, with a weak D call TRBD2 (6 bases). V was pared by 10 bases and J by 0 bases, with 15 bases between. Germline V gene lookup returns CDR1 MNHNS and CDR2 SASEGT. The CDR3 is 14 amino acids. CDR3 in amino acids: CATRDFTYQETQYF. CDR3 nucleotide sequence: TGTGCCACCCGGGACTTTACGTACCAAGAGACCCAGTACTTC.

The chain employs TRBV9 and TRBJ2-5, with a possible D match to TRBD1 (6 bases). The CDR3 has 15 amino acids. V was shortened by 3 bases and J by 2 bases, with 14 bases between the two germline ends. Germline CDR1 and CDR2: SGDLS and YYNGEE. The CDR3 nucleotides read TGTGCCAGCAGCGAAAACAGGGTTAAACAAGAGACCCAGTACTTC. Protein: CASSENRVKQETQYF.

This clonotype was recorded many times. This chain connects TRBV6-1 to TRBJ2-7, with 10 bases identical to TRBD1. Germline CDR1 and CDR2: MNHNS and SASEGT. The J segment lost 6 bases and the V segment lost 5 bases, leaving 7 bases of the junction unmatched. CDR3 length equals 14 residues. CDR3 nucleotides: TGTGCCAGCAGTCCCGGGACAGGGGACGCCGAGCAGTACTTC. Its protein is CASSPGTGDAEQYF.

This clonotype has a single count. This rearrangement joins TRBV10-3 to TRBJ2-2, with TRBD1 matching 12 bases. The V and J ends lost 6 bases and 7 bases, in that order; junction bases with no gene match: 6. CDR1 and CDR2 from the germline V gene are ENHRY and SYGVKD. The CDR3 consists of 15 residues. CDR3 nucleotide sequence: TGTGCCATCAGCGGGACAGGGGGCGCGGACGGGGAGCTGTTTTTT. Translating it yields CAISGTGGADGELFF.

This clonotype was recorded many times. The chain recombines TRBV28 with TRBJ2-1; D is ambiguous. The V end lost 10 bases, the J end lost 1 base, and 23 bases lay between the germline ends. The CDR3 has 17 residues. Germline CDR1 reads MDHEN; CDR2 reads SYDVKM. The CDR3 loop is CATTIARSTVSYNEQFF. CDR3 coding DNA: TGTGCCACCACAATTGCGCGGTCTACTGTTTCCTACAATGAGCAGTTCTTC.

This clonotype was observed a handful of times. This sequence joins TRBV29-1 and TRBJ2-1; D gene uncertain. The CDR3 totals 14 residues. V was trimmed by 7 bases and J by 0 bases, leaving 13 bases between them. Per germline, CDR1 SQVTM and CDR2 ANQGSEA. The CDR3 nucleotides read TGCAGCGCCGCCCCACAGCTCTCCTACAATGAGCAGTTCTTC. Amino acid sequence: CSAAPQLSYNEQFF.

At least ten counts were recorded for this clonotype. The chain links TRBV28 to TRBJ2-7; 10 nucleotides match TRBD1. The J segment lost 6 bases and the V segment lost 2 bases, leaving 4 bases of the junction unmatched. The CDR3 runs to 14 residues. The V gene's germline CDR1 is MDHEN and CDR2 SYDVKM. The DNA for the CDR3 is TGTGCCAGCAGTTTAGACAGGGGGCGGTCCGAGCAGTACTTC. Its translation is CASSLDRGRSEQYF.

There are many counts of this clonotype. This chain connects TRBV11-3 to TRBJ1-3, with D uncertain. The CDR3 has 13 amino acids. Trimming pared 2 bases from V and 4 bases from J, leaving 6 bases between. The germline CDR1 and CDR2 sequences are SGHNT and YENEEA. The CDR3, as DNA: TGTGCCAGCAGCTTATCGTACGGAAACACCATATATTTT. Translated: CASSLSYGNTIYF. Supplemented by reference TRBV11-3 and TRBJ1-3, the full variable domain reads EAGVVQSPRYKIIEKKQPVAFWCNPISGHNTLYWYLQNLGQGPELLIRYENEEAVDDSQLPKDRFSAERLKGVDSTLKIQPAELGDSAVYLCASSLSYGNTIYFGEGSWLTVV.

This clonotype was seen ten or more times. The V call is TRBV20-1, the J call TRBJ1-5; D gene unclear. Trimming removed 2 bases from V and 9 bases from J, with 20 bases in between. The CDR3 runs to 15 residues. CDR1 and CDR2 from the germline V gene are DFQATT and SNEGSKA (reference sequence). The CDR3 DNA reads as TGCAGTGCTAGATTGGTAGGACGTGATGTTTCGCCCCAGCATTTT. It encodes CSARLVGRDVSPQHF.